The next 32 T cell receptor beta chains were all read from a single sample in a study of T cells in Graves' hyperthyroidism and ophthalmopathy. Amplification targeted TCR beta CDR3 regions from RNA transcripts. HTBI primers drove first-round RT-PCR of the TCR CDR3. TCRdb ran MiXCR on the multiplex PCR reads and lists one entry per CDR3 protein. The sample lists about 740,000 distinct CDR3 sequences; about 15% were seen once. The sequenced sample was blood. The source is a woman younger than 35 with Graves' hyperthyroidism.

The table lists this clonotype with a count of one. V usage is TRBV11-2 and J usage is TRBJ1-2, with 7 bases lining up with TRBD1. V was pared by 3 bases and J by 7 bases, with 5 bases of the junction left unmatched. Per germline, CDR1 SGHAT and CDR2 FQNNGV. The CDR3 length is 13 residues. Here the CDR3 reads CASSFAGGGGYTF. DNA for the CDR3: TGTGCCAGCAGCTTTGCAGGGGGTGGTGGCTACACCTTC.

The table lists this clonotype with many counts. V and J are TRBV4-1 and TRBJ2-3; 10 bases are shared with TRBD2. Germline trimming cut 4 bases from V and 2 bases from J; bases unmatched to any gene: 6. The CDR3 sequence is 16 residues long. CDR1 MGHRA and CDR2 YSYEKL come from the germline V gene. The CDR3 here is CASSPELAGYTDTQYF. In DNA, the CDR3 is TGCGCCAGCAGCCCAGAACTAGCGGGGTACACAGATACGCAGTATTTT.

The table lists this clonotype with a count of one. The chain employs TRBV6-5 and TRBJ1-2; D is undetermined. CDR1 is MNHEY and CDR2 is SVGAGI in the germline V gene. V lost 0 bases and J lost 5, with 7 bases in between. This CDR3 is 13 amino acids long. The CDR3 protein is CASSYSWVYGYTF. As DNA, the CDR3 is TGTGCCAGCAGTTACTCCTGGGTTTATGGCTACACCTTC.

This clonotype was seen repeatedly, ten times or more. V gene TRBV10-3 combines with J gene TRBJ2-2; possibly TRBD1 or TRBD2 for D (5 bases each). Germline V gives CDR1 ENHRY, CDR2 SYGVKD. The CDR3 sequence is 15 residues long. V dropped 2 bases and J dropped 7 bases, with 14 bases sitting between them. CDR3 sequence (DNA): TGTGCCATCAGTGAGCCCCGGTTGGGGGTCGGGGAGCTGTTTTTT. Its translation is CAISEPRLGVGELFF.

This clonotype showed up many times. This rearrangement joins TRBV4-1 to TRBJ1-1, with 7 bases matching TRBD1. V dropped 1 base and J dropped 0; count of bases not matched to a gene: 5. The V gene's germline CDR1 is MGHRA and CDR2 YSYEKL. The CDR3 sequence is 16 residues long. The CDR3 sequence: CASSQVWGQLNTEAFF. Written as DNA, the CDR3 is TGCGCCAGCAGCCAAGTTTGGGGACAGCTGAACACTGAAGCTTTCTTT.

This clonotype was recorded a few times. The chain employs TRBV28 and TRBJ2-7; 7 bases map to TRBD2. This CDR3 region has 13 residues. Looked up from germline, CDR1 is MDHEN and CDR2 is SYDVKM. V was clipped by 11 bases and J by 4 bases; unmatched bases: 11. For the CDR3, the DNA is TGTGCCGGCACCCTGGGGGGGTTGTACGAGCAGTACTTC. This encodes CAGTLGGLYEQYF.

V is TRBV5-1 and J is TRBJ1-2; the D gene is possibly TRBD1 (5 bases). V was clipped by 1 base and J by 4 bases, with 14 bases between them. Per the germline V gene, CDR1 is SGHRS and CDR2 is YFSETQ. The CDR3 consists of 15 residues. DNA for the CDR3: TGCGCCAGCAGCTTGTTCGGGGGATCCCGCTATGGCTACACCTTC. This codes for CASSLFGGSRYGYTF. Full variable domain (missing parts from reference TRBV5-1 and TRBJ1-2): KAGVTQTPRYLIKTRGQQVTLSCSPISGHRSVSWYQQTPGQGLQFLFEYFSETQRNKGNFPGRFSGRQFSNSRSEMNVSTLELGDSALYLCASSLFGGSRYGYTFGSGTRLTVV.

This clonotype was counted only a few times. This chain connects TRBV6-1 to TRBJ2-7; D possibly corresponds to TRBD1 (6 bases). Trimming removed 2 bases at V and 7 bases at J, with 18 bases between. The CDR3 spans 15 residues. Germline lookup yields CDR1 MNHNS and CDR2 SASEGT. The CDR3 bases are TGTGCCAGCAGTGAAAGACAGGATATAAGAGGGGAGCAGTACTTC. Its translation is CASSERQDIRGEQYF.

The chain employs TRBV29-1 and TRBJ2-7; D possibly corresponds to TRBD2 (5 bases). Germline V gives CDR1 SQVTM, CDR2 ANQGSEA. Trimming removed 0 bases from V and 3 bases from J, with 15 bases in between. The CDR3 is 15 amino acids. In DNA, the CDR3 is TGCAGCGTTGAAGATAAGGCCAGCGGAGACTACGAGCAGTACTTC. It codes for CSVEDKASGDYEQYF.

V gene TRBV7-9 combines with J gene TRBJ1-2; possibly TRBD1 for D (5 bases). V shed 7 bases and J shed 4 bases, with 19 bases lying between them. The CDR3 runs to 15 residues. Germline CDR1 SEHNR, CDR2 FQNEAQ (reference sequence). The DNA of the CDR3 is TGTGCCAGCAAGGGGCCCCAAGGGACGGTCTATGGCTACACCTTC. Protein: CASKGPQGTVYGYTF.

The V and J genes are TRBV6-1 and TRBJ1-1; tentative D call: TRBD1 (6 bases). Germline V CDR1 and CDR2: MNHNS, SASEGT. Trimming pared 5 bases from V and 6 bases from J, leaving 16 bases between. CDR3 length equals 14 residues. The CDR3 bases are TGTGCCAGCAGTCGAACAGGGAGGGTTTCTGAAGCTTTCTTT. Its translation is CASSRTGRVSEAFF.

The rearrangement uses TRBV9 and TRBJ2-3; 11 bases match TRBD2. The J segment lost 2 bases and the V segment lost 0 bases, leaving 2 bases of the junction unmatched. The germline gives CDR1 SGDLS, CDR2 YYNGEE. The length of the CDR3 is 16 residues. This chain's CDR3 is CASSVVAGGNTDTQYF. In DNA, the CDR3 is TGTGCCAGCAGCGTAGTAGCGGGAGGGAACACAGATACGCAGTATTTT. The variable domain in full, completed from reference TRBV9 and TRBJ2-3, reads DSGVTQTPKHLITATGQRVTLRCSPRSGDLSVYWYQQSLDQGLQFLIQYYNGEERAKGNILERFSAQQFPDLHSELNLSSLELGDSALYFCASSVVAGGNTDTQYFGPGTRLTVL.

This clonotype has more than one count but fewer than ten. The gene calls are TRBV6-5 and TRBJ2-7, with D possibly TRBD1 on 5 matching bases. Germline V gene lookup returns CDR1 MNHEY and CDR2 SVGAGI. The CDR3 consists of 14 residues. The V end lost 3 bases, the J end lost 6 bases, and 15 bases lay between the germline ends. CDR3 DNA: TGTGCCAGCAGTTATTACAGGACCCCGGGCGAGCAGTACTTC. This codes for CASSYYRTPGEQYF.

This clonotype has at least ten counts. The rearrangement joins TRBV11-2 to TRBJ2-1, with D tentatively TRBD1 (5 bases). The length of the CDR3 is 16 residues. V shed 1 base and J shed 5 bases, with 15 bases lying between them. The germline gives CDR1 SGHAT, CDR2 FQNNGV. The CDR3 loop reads CASSLVIRVEDNEQFF. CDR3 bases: TGTGCCAGCAGCTTAGTCATCAGGGTTGAAGACAATGAGCAGTTCTTC.

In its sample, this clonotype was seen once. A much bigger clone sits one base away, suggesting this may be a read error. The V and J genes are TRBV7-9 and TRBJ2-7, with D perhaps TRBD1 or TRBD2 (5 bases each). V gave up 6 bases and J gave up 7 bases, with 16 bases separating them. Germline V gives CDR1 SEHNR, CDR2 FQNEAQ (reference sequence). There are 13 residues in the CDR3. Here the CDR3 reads CASRHTGGDEQYF. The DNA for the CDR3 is TGTGCCAGCAGACATACAGGAGGCGATGAGCAGTACTTC.

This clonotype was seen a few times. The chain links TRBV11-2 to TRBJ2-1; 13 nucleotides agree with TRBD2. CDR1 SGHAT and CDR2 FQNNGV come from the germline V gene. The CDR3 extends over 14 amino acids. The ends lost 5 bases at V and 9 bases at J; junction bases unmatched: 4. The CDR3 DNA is TGTGCCAGCAGCGTCCGGACTAGCGGGAGTGAGCAGTTCTTC. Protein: CASSVRTSGSEQFF.

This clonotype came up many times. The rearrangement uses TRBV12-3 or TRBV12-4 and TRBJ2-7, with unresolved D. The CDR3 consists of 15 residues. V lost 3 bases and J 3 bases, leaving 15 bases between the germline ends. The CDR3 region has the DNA TGTGCCAGCAGTTTGCCCTCAAGTTTAGGCTACGAGCAGTACTTC. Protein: CASSLPSSLGYEQYF.

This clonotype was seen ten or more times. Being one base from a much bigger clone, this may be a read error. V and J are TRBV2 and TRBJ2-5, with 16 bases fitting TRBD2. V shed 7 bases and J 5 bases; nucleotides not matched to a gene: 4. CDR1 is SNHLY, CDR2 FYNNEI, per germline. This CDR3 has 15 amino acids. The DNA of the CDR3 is TGTGCCAGCACCCTGGGACTAGCGGGAGGGGAGACCCAGTACTTC. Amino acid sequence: CASTLGLAGGETQYF.

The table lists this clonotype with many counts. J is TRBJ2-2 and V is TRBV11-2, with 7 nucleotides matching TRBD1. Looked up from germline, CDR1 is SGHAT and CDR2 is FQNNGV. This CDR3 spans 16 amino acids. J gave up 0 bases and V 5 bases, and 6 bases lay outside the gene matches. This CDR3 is CASSRRTGANTGELFF. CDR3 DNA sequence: TGTGCCAGCAGCCGAAGGACAGGAGCGAACACCGGGGAGCTGTTTTTT. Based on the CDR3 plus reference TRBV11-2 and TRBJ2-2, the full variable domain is EAGVAQSPRYKIIEKRQSVAFWCNPISGHATLYWYQQILGQGPKLLIQFQNNGVVDDSQLPKDRFSAERLKGVDSTLKIQPAKLEDSAVYLCASSRRTGANTGELFFGEGSRLTVL.

The CDR3 coding sequence is TGTGCCACCAGTGATTCGACAGGGAGGGATGGCTACACCTTC. It yields the protein CATSDSTGRDGYTF. This sequence joins TRBV24-1 and TRBJ1-2; 7 nucleotides match TRBD1. The CDR3 has 14 amino acids. Trimming took 2 bases from V and 6 from J; bases not matched to a gene: 5. In germline, CDR1 is KGHDR, CDR2 SFDVKD.

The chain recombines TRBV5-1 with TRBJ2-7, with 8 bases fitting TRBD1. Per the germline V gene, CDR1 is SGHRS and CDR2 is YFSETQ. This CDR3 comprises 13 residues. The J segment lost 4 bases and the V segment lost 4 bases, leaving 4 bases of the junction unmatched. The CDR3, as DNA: TGCGCCAGCAGCCCGGACAGGGAATACGAGCAGTACTTC. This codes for CASSPDREYEQYF.

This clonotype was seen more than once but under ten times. CDR3 nucleotide sequence: TGCAGTGCTCGACAGGGGGCATTATACAATGAGCAGTTCTTC. Translated, it gives CSARQGALYNEQFF. The chain joins TRBV20-1 to TRBJ2-1; 10 positions match TRBD1. The CDR3 extends over 14 amino acids. Losses at the gene ends were 5 bases for V and 4 bases for J; bases not matched to a gene: 5. Germline values: CDR1 DFQATT, CDR2 SNEGSKA (reference sequence).

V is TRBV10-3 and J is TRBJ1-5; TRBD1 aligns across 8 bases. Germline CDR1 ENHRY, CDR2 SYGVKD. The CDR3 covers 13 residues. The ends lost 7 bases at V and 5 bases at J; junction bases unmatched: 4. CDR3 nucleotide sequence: TGTGCCATCAAGGACAGGGTAGATCAGCCCCAGCATTTT. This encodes CAIKDRVDQPQHF.

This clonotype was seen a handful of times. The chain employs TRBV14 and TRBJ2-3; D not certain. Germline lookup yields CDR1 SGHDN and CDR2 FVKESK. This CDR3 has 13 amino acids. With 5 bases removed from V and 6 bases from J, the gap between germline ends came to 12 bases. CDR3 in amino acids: CASSVWRRDTQYF. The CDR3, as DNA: TGTGCCAGCAGCGTCTGGAGACGTGATACGCAGTATTTT.

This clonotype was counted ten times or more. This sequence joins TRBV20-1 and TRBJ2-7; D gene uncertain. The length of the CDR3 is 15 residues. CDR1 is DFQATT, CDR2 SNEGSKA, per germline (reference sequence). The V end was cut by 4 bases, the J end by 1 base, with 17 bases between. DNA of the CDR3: TGCAGTGCTAAGGCGCCTAGTTCCCCTTCCTACGAGCAGTACTTC. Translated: CSAKAPSSPSYEQYF.

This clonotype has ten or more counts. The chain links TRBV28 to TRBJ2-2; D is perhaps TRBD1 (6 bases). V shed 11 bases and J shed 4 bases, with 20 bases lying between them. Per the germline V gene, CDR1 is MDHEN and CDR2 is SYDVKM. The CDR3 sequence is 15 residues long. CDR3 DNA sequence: TGTGCCGTCCGAAGGACAGCCCTTCGCACCGGGGAGCTGTTTTTT. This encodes CAVRRTALRTGELFF.

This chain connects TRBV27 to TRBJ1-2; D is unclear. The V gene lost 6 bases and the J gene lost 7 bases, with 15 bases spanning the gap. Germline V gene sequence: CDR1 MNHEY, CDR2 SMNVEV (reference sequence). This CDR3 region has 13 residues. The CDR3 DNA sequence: TGTGCCAGCAGAACTTTTCCGTTCTCTGGCTACACCTTC. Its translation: CASRTFPFSGYTF.

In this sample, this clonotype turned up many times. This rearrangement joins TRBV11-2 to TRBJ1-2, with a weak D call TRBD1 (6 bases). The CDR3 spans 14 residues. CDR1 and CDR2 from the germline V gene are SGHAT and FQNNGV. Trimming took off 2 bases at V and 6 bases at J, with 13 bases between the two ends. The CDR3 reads CASSLMGGANGYTF. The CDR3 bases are TGTGCCAGCAGCTTAATGGGGGGCGCTAATGGCTACACCTTC.

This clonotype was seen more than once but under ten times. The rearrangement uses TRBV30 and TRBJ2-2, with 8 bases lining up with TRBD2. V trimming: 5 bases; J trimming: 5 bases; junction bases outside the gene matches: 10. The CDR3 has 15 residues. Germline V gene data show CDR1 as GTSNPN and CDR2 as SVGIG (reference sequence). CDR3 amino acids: CAWARGRGGTGELFF. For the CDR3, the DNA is TGTGCCTGGGCCAGGGGACGGGGGGGAACCGGGGAGCTGTTTTTT.

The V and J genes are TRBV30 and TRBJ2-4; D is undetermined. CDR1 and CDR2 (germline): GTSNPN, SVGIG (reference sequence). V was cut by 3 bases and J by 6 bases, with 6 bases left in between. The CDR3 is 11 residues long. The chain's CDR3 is CAWRLSNIQYF. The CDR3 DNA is TGTGCCTGGAGGTTATCAAACATTCAGTACTTC.

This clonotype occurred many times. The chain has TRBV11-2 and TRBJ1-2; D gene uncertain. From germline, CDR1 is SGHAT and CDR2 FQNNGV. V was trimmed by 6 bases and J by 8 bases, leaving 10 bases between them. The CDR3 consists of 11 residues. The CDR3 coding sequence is TGTGCCAGCAGTCCGGACTTCGGCTACACCTTC. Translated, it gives CASSPDFGYTF.

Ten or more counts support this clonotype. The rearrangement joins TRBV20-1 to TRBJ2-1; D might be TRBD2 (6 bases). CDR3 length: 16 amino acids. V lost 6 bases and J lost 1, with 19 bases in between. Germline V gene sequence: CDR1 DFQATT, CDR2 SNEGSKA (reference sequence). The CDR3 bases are TGCAGTGCCGGCCTTACAGGCGGGAAGTCCTACAATGAGCAGTTCTTC. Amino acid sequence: CSAGLTGGKSYNEQFF.